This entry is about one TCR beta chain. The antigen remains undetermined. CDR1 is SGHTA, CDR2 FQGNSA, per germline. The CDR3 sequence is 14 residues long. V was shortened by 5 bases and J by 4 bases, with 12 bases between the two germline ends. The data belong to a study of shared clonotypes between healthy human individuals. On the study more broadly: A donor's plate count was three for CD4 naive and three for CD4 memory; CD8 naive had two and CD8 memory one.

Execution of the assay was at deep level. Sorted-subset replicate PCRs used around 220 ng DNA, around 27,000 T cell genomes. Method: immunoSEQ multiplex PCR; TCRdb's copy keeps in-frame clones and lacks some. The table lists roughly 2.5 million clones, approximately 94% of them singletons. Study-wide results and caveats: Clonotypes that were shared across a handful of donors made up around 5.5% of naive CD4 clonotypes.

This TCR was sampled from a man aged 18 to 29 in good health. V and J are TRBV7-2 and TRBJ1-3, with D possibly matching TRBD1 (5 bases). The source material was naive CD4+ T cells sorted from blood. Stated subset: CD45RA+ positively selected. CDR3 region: CASSPAGVGNTIYF. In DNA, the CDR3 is TGTGCCAGCAGCCCGGCGGGGGTCGGAAACACCATATATTTT.